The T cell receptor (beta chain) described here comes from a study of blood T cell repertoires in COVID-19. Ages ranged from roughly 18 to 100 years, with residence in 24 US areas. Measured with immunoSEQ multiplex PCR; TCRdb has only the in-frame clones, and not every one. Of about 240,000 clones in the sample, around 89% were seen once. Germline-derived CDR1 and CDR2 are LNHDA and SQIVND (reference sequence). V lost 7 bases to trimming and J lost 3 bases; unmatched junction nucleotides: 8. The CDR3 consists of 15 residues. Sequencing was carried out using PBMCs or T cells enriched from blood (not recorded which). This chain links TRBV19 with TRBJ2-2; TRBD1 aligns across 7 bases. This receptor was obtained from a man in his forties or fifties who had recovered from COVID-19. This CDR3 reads CASMTGSDHTGELFF. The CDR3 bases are TGTGCCAGTATGACAGGGAGCGATCACACCGGGGAGCTGTTTTTT.